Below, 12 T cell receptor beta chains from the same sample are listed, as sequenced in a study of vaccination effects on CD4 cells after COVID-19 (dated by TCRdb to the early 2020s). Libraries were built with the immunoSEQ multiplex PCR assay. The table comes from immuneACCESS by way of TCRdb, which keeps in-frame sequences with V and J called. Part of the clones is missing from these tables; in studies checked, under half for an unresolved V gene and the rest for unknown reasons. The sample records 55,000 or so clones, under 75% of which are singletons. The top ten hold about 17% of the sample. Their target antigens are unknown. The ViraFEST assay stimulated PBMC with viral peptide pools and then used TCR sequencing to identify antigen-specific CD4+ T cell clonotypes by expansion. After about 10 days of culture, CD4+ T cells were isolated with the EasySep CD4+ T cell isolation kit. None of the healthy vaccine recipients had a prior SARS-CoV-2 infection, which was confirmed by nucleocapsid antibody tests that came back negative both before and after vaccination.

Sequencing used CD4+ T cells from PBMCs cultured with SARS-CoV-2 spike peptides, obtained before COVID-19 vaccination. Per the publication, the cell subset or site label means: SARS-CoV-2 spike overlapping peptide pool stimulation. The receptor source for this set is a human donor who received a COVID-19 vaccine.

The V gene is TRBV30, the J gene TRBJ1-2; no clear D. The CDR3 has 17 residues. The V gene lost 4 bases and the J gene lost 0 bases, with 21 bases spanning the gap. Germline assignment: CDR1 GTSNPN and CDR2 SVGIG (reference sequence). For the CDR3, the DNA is TGTGCCTGGACTCCCGGCAAGGATCCGCTTACTAACTATGGCTACACCTTC. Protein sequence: CAWTPGKDPLTNYGYTF.

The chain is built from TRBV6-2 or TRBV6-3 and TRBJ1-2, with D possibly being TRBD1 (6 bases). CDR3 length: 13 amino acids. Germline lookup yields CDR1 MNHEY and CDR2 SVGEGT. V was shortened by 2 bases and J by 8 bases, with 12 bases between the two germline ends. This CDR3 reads CASSYLDRSGYTF. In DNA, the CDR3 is TGTGCCAGCAGTTACCTAGACAGGTCAGGCTACACCTTC.

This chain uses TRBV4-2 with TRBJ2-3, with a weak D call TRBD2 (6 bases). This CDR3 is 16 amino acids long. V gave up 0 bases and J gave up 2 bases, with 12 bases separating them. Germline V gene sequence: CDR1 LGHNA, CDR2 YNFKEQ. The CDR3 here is CASSQEGGRNTDTQYF. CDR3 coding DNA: TGTGCCAGCAGCCAAGAGGGAGGCAGGAACACAGATACGCAGTATTTT.

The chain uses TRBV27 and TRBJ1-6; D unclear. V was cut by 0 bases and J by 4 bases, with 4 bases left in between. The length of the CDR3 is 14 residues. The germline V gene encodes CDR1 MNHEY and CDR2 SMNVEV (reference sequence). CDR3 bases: TGTGCCAGCAGTTTATCGCAGTATAATTCACCCCTCCACTTT. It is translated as CASSLSQYNSPLHF.

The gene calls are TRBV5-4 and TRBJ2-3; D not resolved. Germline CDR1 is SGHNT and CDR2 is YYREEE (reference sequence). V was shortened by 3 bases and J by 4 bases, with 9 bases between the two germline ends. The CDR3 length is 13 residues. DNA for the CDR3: TGTGCCAGCAGCTGGGCAAGTGCAGATACGCAGTATTTT. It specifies CASSWASADTQYF.

The CDR3 loop reads CAISATGEDEQYF. The CDR3 DNA reads as TGTGCCATCAGTGCGACAGGGGAAGACGAGCAGTACTTC. V gene TRBV10-3 combines with J gene TRBJ2-7, with 8 bases that match TRBD1. V trimming: 4 bases; J trimming: 5 bases; junction bases outside the gene matches: 4. The CDR3 has 13 amino acids. Germline V gene sequence: CDR1 ENHRY, CDR2 SYGVKD.

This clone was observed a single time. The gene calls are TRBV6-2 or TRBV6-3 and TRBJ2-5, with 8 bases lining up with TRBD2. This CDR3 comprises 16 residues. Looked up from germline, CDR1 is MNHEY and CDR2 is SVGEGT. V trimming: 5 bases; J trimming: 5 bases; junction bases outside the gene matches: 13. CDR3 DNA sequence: TGTGCCAGCAGTACCTCCGGGACTAGAAGCTGGGAGACCCAGTACTTC. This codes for CASSTSGTRSWETQYF.

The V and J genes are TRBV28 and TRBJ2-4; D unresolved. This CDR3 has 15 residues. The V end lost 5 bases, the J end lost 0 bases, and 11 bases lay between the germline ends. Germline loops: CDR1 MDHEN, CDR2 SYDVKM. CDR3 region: CASSNLDLAKNIQYF. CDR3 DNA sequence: TGTGCCAGCAGTAACTTAGACTTAGCCAAAAACATTCAGTACTTC. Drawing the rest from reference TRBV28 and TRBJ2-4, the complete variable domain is DVKVTQSSRYLVKRTGEKVFLECVQDMDHENMFWYRQDPGLGLRLIYFSYDVKMKEKGDIPEGYSVSREKKERFSLILESASTNQTSMYLCASSNLDLAKNIQYFGAGTRLSVL.

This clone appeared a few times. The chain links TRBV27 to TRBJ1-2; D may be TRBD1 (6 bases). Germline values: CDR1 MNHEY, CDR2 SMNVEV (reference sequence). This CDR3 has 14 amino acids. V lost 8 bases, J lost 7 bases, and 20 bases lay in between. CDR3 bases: TGTGCCAGCTGCCCCGGCCCGGGGGCTAGTGGCTACACCTTC. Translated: CASCPGPGASGYTF.

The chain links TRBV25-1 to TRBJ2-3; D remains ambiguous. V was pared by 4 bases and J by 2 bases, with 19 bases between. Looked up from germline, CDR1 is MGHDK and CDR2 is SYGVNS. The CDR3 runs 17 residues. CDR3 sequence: CASSALFWTDLTDTQYF. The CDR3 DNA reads TGTGCCAGCAGTGCGCTTTTCTGGACGGACCTCACAGATACGCAGTATTTT.

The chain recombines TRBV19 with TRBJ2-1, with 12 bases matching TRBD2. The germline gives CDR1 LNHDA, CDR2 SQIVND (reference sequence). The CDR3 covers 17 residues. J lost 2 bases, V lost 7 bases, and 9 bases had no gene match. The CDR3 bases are TGTGCCAGTACGGGACTAGCGGGCTCCGGCGCCTACAATGAGCAGTTCTTC. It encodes CASTGLAGSGAYNEQFF.

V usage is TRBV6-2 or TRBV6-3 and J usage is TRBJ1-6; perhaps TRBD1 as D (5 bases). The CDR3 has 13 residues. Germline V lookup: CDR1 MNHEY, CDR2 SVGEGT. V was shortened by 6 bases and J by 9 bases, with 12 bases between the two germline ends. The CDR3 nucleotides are TGTGCCAGCAGCGAAGCGGGGCCTTCACCCCTCCACTTT. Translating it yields CASSEAGPSPLHF.